The T cell receptor beta chain under discussion was sequenced for a study of blood T cell repertoires in COVID-19. Study as a whole: Sources were T cells, B-cell-depleted T cells, or PBMCs; the material itself was cDNA or gDNA.

The germline V gene has CDR1 GTSNPN and CDR2 SVGIG (reference sequence). CDR3 length: 12 amino acids. Losses at the gene ends were 4 bases for V and 12 bases for J; bases not matched to a gene: 6. Authors' analysis steps: Counts of nucleated cells, estimated from reference gene primer amplification, were obtained. The data were produced by immunoSEQ multiplex PCR, yet TCRdb's version contains in-frame clones alone and is incomplete. The V and J calls and the clone size are those of that table, but D and trimming were determined from the DNA. Of about 670,000 clones listed, 75% to 90% are singletons. Sequences were obtained from peripheral blood. This clonotype was sampled from a woman between 18 and 29 years old with acute or convalescent COVID-19. The chain is built from TRBV30 and TRBJ1-6, with 7 bases aligning to TRBD1. CDR3 DNA: TGTGCCTGGACCGAGGGGGCGAAACCCCTCCACTTT. Translating gives CAWTEGAKPLHF.